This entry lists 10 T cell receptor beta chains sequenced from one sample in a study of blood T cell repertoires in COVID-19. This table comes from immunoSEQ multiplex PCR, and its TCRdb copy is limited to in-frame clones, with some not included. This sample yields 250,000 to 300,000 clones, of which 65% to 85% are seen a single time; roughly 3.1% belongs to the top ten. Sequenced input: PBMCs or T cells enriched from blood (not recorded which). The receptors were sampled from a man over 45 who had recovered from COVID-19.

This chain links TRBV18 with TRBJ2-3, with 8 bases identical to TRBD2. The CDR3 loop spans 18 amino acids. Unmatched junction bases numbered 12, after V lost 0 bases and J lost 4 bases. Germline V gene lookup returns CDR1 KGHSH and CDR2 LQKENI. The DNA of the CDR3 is TGTGCCAGCTCACCACCTGGGTCCGGGGGGGCCGTAGCAGATACGCAGTATTTT. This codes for CASSPPGSGGAVADTQYF. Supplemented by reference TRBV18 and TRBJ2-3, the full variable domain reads NAGVMQNPRHLVRRRGQEARLRCSPMKGHSHVYWYRQLPEEGLKFMVYLQKENIIDESGMPKERFSAEFPKEGPSILRIQQVVRGDSAAYFCASSPPGSGGAVADTQYFGPGTRLTVL.

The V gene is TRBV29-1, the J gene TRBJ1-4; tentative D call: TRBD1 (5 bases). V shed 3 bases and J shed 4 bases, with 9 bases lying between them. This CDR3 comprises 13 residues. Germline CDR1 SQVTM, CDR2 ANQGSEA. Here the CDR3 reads CSVDGGGNEKLFF. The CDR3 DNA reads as TGCAGCGTTGATGGGGGGGGTAATGAAAAACTGTTTTTT.

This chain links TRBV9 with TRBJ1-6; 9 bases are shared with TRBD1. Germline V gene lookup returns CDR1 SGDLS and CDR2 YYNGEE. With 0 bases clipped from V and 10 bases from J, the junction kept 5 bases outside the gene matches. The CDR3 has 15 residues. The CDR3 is CASSVVTGGDSPLHF. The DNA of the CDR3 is TGTGCCAGCAGCGTAGTGACAGGGGGGGACTCACCCCTCCACTTT.

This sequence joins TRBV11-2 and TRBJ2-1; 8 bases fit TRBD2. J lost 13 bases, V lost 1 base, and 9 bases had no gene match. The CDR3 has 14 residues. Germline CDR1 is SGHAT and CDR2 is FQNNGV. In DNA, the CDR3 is TGTGCCAGCAGCTTAGGAGAGCGGGAGCGATCCCAGTTCTTC. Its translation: CASSLGERERSQFF.

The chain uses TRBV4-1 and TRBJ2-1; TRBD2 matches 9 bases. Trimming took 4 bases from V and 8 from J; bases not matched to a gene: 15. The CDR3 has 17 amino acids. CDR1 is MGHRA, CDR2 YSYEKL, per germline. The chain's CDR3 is CASSPKGWRTSVDEQFF. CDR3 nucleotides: TGCGCCAGCAGCCCTAAAGGGTGGCGGACTAGCGTTGATGAGCAGTTCTTC.

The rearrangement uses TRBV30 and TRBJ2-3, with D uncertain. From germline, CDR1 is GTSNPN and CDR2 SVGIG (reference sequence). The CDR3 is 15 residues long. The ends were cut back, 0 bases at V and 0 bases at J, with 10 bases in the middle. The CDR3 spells CAWSVEAASTDTQYF. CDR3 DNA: TGTGCCTGGAGTGTAGAGGCAGCTAGCACAGATACGCAGTATTTT.

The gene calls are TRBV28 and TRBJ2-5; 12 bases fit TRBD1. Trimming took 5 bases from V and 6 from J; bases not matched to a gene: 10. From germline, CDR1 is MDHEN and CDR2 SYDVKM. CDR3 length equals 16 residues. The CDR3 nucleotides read TGTGCCAGCAGTACCGGGACAGGGGGCTTCAAGCAGACCCAGTACTTC. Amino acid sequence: CASSTGTGGFKQTQYF. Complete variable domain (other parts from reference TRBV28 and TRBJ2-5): DVKVTQSSRYLVKRTGEKVFLECVQDMDHENMFWYRQDPGLGLRLIYFSYDVKMKEKGDIPEGYSVSREKKERFSLILESASTNQTSMYLCASSTGTGGFKQTQYFGPGTRLLVL.

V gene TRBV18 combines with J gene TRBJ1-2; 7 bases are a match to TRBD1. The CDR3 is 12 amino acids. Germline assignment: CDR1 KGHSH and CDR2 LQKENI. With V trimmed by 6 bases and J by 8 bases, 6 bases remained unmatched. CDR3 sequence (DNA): TGTGCCAGCTCGATGACAGGGAGAGGCTACACCTTC. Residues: CASSMTGRGYTF.

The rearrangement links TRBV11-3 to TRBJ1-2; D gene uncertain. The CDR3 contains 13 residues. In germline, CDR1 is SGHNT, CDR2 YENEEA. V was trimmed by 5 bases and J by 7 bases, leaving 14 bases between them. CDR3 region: CASSISGVGGYTF. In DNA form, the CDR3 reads TGTGCCAGCAGCATAAGTGGAGTCGGTGGCTACACCTTC.

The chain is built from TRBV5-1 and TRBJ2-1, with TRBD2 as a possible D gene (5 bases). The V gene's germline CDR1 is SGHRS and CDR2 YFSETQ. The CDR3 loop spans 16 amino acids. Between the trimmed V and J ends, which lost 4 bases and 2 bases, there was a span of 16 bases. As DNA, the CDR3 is TGCGCCAGCAGCGAATTTAGCGCCGATGCCTACAATGAGCAGTTCTTC. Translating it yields CASSEFSADAYNEQFF. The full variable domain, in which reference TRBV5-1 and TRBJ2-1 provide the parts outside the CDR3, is KAGVTQTPRYLIKTRGQQVTLSCSPISGHRSVSWYQQTPGQGLQFLFEYFSETQRNKGNFPGRFSGRQFSNSRSEMNVSTLELGDSALYLCASSEFSADAYNEQFFGPGTRLTVL.